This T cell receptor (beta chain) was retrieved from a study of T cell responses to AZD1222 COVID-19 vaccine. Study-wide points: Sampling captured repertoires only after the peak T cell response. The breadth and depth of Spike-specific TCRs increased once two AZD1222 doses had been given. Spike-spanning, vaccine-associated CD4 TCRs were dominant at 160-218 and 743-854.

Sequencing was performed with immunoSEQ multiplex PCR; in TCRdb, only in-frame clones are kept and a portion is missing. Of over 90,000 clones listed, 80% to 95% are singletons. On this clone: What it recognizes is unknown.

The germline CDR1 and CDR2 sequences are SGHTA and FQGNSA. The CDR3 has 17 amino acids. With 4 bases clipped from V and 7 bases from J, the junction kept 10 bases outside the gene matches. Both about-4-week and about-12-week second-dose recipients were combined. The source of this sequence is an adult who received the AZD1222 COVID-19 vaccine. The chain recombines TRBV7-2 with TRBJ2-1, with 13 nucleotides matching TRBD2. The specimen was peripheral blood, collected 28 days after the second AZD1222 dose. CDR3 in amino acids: CASSSTLLAGGLNEQFF. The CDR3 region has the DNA TGTGCCAGCAGCTCCACCCTACTAGCGGGGGGGCTTAATGAGCAGTTCTTC.